These 2 T cell receptor beta chains share one sample of origin, sequenced in a study of cytomegalovirus exposure and HLA in healthy donors. The PCR contained 60 Vbeta and 13 Jbeta primers. Clones were read by immunoSEQ multiplex PCR, and TCRdb kept only the in-frame ones, dropping some. The sample consists of almost 65,000 clones, around four fifths of them appearing once. The sequenced sample consisted of PBMCs. All receptors come from a male donor in good health and CMV-seropositive.

This chain connects TRBV4-2 to TRBJ2-3; 12 nucleotides match TRBD2. The CDR3 consists of 16 residues. Germline V CDR1 and CDR2: LGHNA, YNFKEQ. V dropped 4 bases and J dropped 1; count of bases not matched to a gene: 3. The DNA for the CDR3 is TGTGCCAGCAGCCCAAGACTAGCGGGGGGCACAGATACGCAGTATTTT. Amino acids: CASSPRLAGGTDTQYF.

The chain couples TRBV5-1 to TRBJ2-4; no clear D gene. Germline values: CDR1 SGHRS, CDR2 YFSETQ. The CDR3 has 18 amino acids. V lost 4 bases, J lost 0 bases, and 20 bases lay in between. CDR3 protein: CASSDRRDPNLAKNIQYF. DNA for the CDR3: TGCGCCAGCAGCGACCGGAGAGATCCCAATTTAGCCAAAAACATTCAGTACTTC. Combining the CDR3 with reference TRBV5-1 and TRBJ2-4 gives the whole variable domain KAGVTQTPRYLIKTRGQQVTLSCSPISGHRSVSWYQQTPGQGLQFLFEYFSETQRNKGNFPGRFSGRQFSNSRSEMNVSTLELGDSALYLCASSDRRDPNLAKNIQYFGAGTRLSVL.